These 27 T cell receptor beta chains were all obtained from the same sample, sequenced in a study of memory CD4+ T cells and cytomegalovirus serostatus. Clones were read by immunoSEQ multiplex PCR, and TCRdb kept only the in-frame ones, dropping some. The table lists around 63,000 clones, 75% to 80% of them singletons. The sort gate was single viable CD3+CD4+CD8-CD45RO+ cells for memory CD4+ T cells. The sample was memory CD4+ T cells from blood. The receptors here all came from an adult in good health and CMV-seropositive.

This chain uses TRBV4-1 with TRBJ2-7; 8 bases line up with TRBD1. After removal of 1 base from V and 6 bases from J, the junction contained 8 bases not matched to a gene. The CDR3 consists of 15 residues. Germline V gives CDR1 MGHRA, CDR2 YSYEKL. CDR3 sequence: CASSQAGTGSLEQYF. Written as DNA, the CDR3 is TGCGCCAGCAGCCAAGCCGGGACAGGTTCCCTCGAGCAGTACTTC.

The CDR3 spells CATSRDKGRHQPQHF. The CDR3 DNA reads as TGTGCCACCAGCAGAGATAAGGGTCGCCATCAGCCCCAGCATTTT. The chain combines TRBV15 with TRBJ1-5; D gene unclear. Per the germline V gene, CDR1 is LNHNV and CDR2 is YYDKDF (reference sequence). This CDR3 contains 15 residues. V lost 0 bases and J 5 bases, leaving 11 bases between the germline ends.

The rearrangement joins TRBV28 to TRBJ1-1; no firm D call. Per the germline V gene, CDR1 is MDHEN and CDR2 is SYDVKM. The CDR3 is 14 amino acids. V was pared by 6 bases and J by 4 bases, with 15 bases between. CDR3 sequence: CASSPEREGTEAFF. The CDR3 nucleotides read TGTGCCAGCAGCCCCGAGAGGGAAGGCACTGAAGCTTTCTTT.

The chain combines TRBV7-9 with TRBJ2-2; D not resolved. The V end lost 1 base, the J end lost 1 base, and 4 bases lay between the germline ends. CDR1 is SEHNR and CDR2 is FQNEAQ in the germline V gene (reference sequence). This CDR3 has 14 amino acids. The CDR3: CASSLVGNTGELFF. The CDR3 DNA is TGTGCCAGCAGCTTAGTAGGGAACACCGGGGAGCTGTTTTTT. The full variable domain, rest sourced from reference TRBV7-9 and TRBJ2-2, is DTGVSQNPRHKITKRGQNVTFRCDPISEHNRLYWYRQTLGQGPEFLTYFQNEAQLEKSRLLSDRFSAERPKGSFSTLEIQRTEQGDSAMYLCASSLVGNTGELFFGEGSRLTVL.

This rearrangement joins TRBV6-1 to TRBJ1-3; D is unresolved. Germline-derived CDR1 and CDR2 are MNHNS and SASEGT. V lost 4 bases, J lost 0 bases, and 7 bases lay in between. The CDR3 has 14 amino acids. The CDR3 loop is CASSGLSSGNTIYF. CDR3 bases: TGTGCCAGCAGTGGTTTGAGCTCTGGAAACACCATATATTTT.

The V and J genes are TRBV7-2 and TRBJ2-2; the match to TRBD1 covers 11 bases. In germline, CDR1 is SGHTA, CDR2 FQGNSA. CDR3 length equals 15 residues. V lost 4 bases to trimming and J lost 4 bases; unmatched junction nucleotides: 2. This CDR3 reads CASSSGQGGTGELFF. DNA for the CDR3: TGTGCCAGCAGCTCGGGACAGGGGGGCACCGGGGAGCTGTTTTTT.

The CDR3 DNA reads TGTGCCAGCAGCTTAGAAGCCCGGGACGGCCATTCGGCCCAGTACTTC. Translation: CASSLEARDGHSAQYF. The chain employs TRBV7-2 and TRBJ2-5; D tentatively fits TRBD1 or TRBD2 (5 bases each). V was shortened by 1 base and J by 9 bases, with 21 bases between the two germline ends. The CDR3 totals 16 residues. Germline loops: CDR1 SGHTA, CDR2 FQGNSA.

The chain employs TRBV6-5 and TRBJ1-3, with TRBD1 matching 7 bases. CDR1 is MNHEY and CDR2 is SVGAGI in the germline V gene. The CDR3 has 15 amino acids. V shed 4 bases, J shed 2 bases, and the junction held 5 bases outside the gene matches. As DNA, the CDR3 is TGTGCCAGCAGTTCCCGGACAGGACCTGGAAACACCATATATTTT. Encoded protein: CASSSRTGPGNTIYF.

The rearrangement links TRBV30 to TRBJ1-1, with TRBD1 matching over 8 bases. V lost 1 base, J lost 1 base, and 5 bases stayed unmatched. Germline CDR1 is GTSNPN and CDR2 is SVGIG (reference sequence). The CDR3 covers 15 residues. The CDR3 region has the DNA TGTGCCTGGAGTGCCCAGGGGGCCAGGAACACTGAAGCTTTCTTT. This encodes CAWSAQGARNTEAFF.

The chain recombines TRBV29-1 with TRBJ2-5; D is possibly TRBD1 or TRBD2 (5 bases each). CDR3 size: 14 residues. The germline gives CDR1 SQVTM, CDR2 ANQGSEA. V was shortened by 3 bases and J by 5 bases, with 16 bases between the two germline ends. CDR3 protein: CSVESQGRGETQYF. The CDR3 bases are TGCAGCGTTGAGTCCCAGGGAAGAGGGGAGACCCAGTACTTC.

This sequence joins TRBV6-1 and TRBJ1-6; D might be TRBD1 (6 bases). The V gene lost 3 bases and the J gene lost 11 bases, with 14 bases spanning the gap. This CDR3 has 14 amino acids. Looked up from germline, CDR1 is MNHNS and CDR2 is SASEGT. The CDR3 region has the DNA TGTGCCAGCAGTGAGTACAGGGACCGGGCACCCCTCCACTTT. Amino acids: CASSEYRDRAPLHF.

This clone appeared a few times. J is TRBJ1-1 and V is TRBV19; D ambiguous. The V end lost 2 bases, the J end lost 1 base, and 8 bases lay between the germline ends. The CDR3 totals 14 residues. CDR1 is LNHDA and CDR2 is SQIVND in the germline V gene (reference sequence). The CDR3 DNA sequence: TGTGCCAGTAGTATACCCTCAGGGAACACTGAAGCTTTCTTT. This sequence encodes CASSIPSGNTEAFF.

This chain joins TRBV5-4 and TRBJ1-3; no clear D gene. The CDR3 extends over 13 amino acids. Germline CDR1 is SGHNT and CDR2 is YYREEE (reference sequence). V lost 4 bases and J 0 bases, leaving 5 bases between the germline ends. In nucleotides, the CDR3 is TGTGCCAGCAGCAAAAACTCTGGAAACACCATATATTTT. Translation gives CASSKNSGNTIYF.

This chain connects TRBV5-4 to TRBJ2-2; TRBD1 matches 8 bases. V dropped 4 bases and J dropped 5; count of bases not matched to a gene: 10. Germline V gene data show CDR1 as SGHNT and CDR2 as YYREEE (reference sequence). This CDR3 is 16 amino acids long. The CDR3, as DNA: TGTGCCAGCAGCGCAGGGGGCGGTAGGAGTACCGGGGAGCTGTTTTTT. Amino acid sequence: CASSAGGGRSTGELFF.

V is TRBV27 and J is TRBJ2-7, with D possibly matching TRBD1 (6 bases). CDR1 MNHEY and CDR2 SMNVEV come from the germline V gene (reference sequence). This CDR3 is 15 amino acids long. Trimming removed 6 bases at V and 7 bases at J, with 22 bases between. CDR3 sequence: CASSQSRQVVREQYF. The CDR3 DNA follows: TGTGCCAGCAGCCAATCCCGACAGGTTGTTAGGGAGCAGTACTTC.

The chain carries TRBV28 and TRBJ2-1; the match to TRBD2 covers 13 bases. CDR1 MDHEN and CDR2 SYDVKM come from the germline V gene. The CDR3 has 15 residues. V lost 3 bases to trimming and J lost 5 bases; unmatched junction nucleotides: 1. CDR3 nucleotides: TGTGCCAGCAGTTTGGGACTAGCGGGAAACAATGAGCAGTTCTTC. It specifies CASSLGLAGNNEQFF.

The chain links TRBV6-1 to TRBJ2-7; 7 bases fit TRBD2. CDR1 and CDR2 from the germline V gene are MNHNS and SASEGT. The trim removed 8 bases at V and 0 bases at J, leaving 1 base unmatched. This CDR3 comprises 12 residues. CDR3 nucleotides: TGTGCCAGCCGGGAGGTCTCCTACGAGCAGTACTTC. This codes for CASREVSYEQYF.

The chain recombines TRBV5-1 with TRBJ2-4; 9 bases are shared with TRBD1. J gave up 5 bases and V 5 bases, and 8 bases lay outside the gene matches. The germline CDR1 and CDR2 sequences are SGHRS and YFSETQ. CDR3 size: 15 residues. The CDR3 coding sequence is TGCGCCAGCAGTCCGCTACAGGGGGCGGAAAACATTCAGTACTTC. Protein sequence: CASSPLQGAENIQYF.

The J gene is TRBJ2-3, the V gene TRBV29-1; a possible D gene is TRBD2 (6 bases). The CDR3 spans 13 residues. The V and J ends lost 7 bases and 3 bases respectively, with 14 bases between them. The V gene's germline CDR1 is SQVTM and CDR2 ANQGSEA. The CDR3 reads CSAGMGGTDTQYF. Here the CDR3 DNA reads TGCAGCGCGGGCATGGGGGGTACAGATACGCAGTATTTT.

This clone was detected once. V usage is TRBV6-1 and J usage is TRBJ1-2, with TRBD1 as a possible D gene (6 bases). The germline gives CDR1 MNHNS, CDR2 SASEGT. Between the trimmed V and J ends, which lost 1 base and 0 bases, there was a span of 9 bases. The CDR3 has 15 amino acids. The CDR3 nucleotides read TGTGCCAGCAGTGAAGGGTCAGGGGCTAACTATGGCTACACCTTC. Its translation is CASSEGSGANYGYTF.

This chain joins TRBV28 and TRBJ2-1; 7 bases are shared with TRBD2. This CDR3 is 13 amino acids long. The V and J ends lost 2 bases and 5 bases, in that order; junction bases with no gene match: 0. Germline V gene sequence: CDR1 MDHEN, CDR2 SYDVKM. CDR3 amino acids: CASSLGGDNEQFF. In DNA form, the CDR3 reads TGTGCCAGCAGTTTAGGGGGGGACAATGAGCAGTTCTTC.

This chain joins TRBV7-3 and TRBJ2-1; TRBD1 might be the D (6 bases). Per the germline V gene, CDR1 is SGHTA and CDR2 is FQGTGA. Trimming took 5 bases from V and 9 from J, leaving 11 bases between them. The CDR3 is made up of 12 amino acids. DNA of the CDR3: TGTGCCAGCAGCCCGGACAGAAGTGAGCAGTTCTTC. Encoded protein: CASSPDRSEQFF. Filled out from reference TRBV7-3 and TRBJ2-1, the complete variable domain reads GAGVSQTPSNKVTEKGKYVELRCDPISGHTALYWYRQSLGQGPEFLIYFQGTGAADDSGLPNDRFFAVRPEGSVSTLKIQRTERGDSAVYLCASSPDRSEQFFGPGTRLTVL.

The chain uses TRBV28 and TRBJ2-7; 8 bases are shared with TRBD1. From germline, CDR1 is MDHEN and CDR2 SYDVKM. Losses at the gene ends were 2 bases for V and 5 bases for J; bases not matched to a gene: 8. The CDR3 is made up of 15 amino acids. In DNA, the CDR3 is TGTGCCAGCAGTTTAACGGGACAGGTACCCCACGAGCAGTACTTC. Translation: CASSLTGQVPHEQYF.

This clone has a single count. One end of the junction fails to match germline, which may point to a read error. The chain employs TRBV7-9 and TRBJ2-1; D unresolved. The CDR3 consists of 14 residues. Per germline, CDR1 SEHNR and CDR2 FQNEAQ (reference sequence). CDR3 amino acids: CASSLEKSFNEQFF. The CDR3 coding sequence is TGTGCCAGCAGCTTAGAAAAGTCCTTCAATGAGCAGTTCTTC.

This clone was seen a handful of times. This sequence joins TRBV7-6 and TRBJ2-7; possibly TRBD1 or TRBD2 for D (5 bases each). V shed 6 bases and J shed 2 bases, with 17 bases lying between them. This CDR3 has 15 residues. The V gene's germline CDR1 is SGHVS and CDR2 FNYEAQ. In nucleotides, the CDR3 is TGTGCCAGCAGTGATCCGGGGACCATGACCTACGAGCAGTACTTC. It specifies CASSDPGTMTYEQYF.

In its sample, this clone was seen a few times. V usage is TRBV11-3 and J usage is TRBJ2-3, with D unresolved. CDR1 and CDR2 from the germline V gene are SGHNT and YENEEA. Trimming pared 3 bases from V and 6 bases from J, leaving 13 bases between. The CDR3 totals 14 residues. The CDR3 bases are TGTGCCAGCAGCTTGAGTGTCTCCCAGGATACGCAGTATTTT. It is translated as CASSLSVSQDTQYF.

The chain combines TRBV5-1 with TRBJ2-2; 11 bases line up with TRBD2. Germline V lookup: CDR1 SGHRS, CDR2 YFSETQ. V shed 2 bases, J shed 1 base, and the junction held 1 base outside the gene matches. The CDR3 is 16 amino acids. The DNA of the CDR3 is TGCGCCAGCAGCTTACTAGCGGGAGAGAACACCGGGGAGCTGTTTTTT. This translates into CASSLLAGENTGELFF.